This entry is about one TCR beta chain. PCR or immunohistochemistry showed mismatch repair deficiency in every enrolled patient. A few pembrolizumab responders had their TCRs sequenced. This record comes from a study of PD-1 blockade in mismatch repair-deficient tumors. Profiling relied on immunoSEQ multiplex PCR, and the TCRdb table lists in-frame clones only, not all of them. The repertoire holds some 48,000 clones, with over 70% as singletons. Specimen: peripheral blood, collected approximately 18 weeks after starting pembrolizumab. The sequence derives from an adult with mismatch repair-deficient cancer.

DNA of the CDR3: TGTGCCAGCAGCTTCCGGGGGATGGAAGAAAAACTGTTTTTT. This sequence encodes CASSFRGMEEKLFF. This rearrangement joins TRBV5-6 to TRBJ1-4, with D possibly being TRBD1 (5 bases). The CDR3 runs to 14 residues. The V gene's germline CDR1 is SGHDT and CDR2 YYEEEE. V was shortened by 2 bases and J by 8 bases, with 13 bases between the two germline ends.